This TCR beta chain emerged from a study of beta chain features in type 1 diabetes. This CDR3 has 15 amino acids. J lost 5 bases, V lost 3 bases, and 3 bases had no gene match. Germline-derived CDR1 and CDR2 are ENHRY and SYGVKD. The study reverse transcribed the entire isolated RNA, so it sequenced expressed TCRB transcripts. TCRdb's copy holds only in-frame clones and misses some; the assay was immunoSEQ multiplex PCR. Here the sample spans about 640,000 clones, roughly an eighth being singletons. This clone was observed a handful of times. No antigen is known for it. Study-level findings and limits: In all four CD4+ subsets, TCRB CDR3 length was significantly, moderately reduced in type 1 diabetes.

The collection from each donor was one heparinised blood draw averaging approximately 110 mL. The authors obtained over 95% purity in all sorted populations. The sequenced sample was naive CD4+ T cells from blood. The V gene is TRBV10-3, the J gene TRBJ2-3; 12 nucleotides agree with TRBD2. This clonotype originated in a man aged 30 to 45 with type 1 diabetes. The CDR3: CAISEGLAGKDTQYF. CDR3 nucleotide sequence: TGTGCCATCAGTGAAGGACTAGCGGGAAAAGATACGCAGTATTTT.